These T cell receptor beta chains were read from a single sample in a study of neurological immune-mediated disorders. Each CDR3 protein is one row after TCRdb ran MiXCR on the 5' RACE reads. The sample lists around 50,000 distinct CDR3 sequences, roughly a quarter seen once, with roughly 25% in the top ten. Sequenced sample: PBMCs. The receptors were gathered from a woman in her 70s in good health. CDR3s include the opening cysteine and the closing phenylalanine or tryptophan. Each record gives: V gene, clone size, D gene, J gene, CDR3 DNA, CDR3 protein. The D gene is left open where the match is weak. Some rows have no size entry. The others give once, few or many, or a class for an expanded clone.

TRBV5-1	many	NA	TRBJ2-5	TGCGCCAGCAGCTCCTCCACGGTCCAAGAGACCCAGTACTTC	CASSSSTVQETQYF
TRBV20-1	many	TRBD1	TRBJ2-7	TGCAGTGCTAGAGATTGGGGGACAGCCTACGAGCAGTACTTC	CSARDWGTAYEQYF
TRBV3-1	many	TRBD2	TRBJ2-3	TGTGCCAGCAGCCAAGATGGTTTAGGACTAGCGGGAGAGGGCACAGATACGCAGTATTTT	CASSQDGLGLAGEGTDTQYF
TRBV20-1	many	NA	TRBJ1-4	TGCAGTGCTAGAGATTTGGGGTTGGGGGAAAAACTGTTTTTT	CSARDLGLGEKLFF
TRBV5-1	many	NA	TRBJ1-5	TGCGCCAGCAGCTTGGACGGGACGAGTTACAATCAGCCCCAGCATTTT	CASSLDGTSYNQPQHF
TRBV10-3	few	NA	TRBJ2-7	TGTGCCATCAGTGGGGACTCCGAGGAGGAGCAGTACTTC	CAISGDSEEEQYF
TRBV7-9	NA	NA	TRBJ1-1	TGTGCCAGCAGCCGTGGCGGAGACACTGAAGCTTTCTTT	CASSRGGDTEAFF
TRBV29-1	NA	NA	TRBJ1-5	TGCAGCGTTGGAGCCAATGCGGGACAGCCCCAGCATTTT	CSVGANAGQPQHF
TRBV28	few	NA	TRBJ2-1	TGTGTCAGCAGTTTAGGAGGGCGGGCCCGCAATGAGCAGTTCTTC	CVSSLGGRARNEQFF
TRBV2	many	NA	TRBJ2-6	TGTGCCAGCAGTGTGGCTGGGGCCAACGTCCTGACTTTC	CASSVAGANVLTF
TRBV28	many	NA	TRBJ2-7	TGTGCCAGCAGTCCCCCCGGAGGGCCGCGCGAGCAGTACTTC	CASSPPGGPREQYF
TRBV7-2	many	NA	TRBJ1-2	TGTGCCAGCAGCCCCGAATATCACTCCTTTATCACCTTC	CASSPEYHSFITF
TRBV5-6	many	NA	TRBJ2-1	TGTGCCAGCAGCTTGGTCGATCGGCACAACAATGAGCAGTTCTTC	CASSLVDRHNNEQFF
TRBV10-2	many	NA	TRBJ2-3	TGCGCCAGCAGTGAGTCGGGGGCCGAGCCAGATACGCAGTATTTT	CASSESGAEPDTQYF
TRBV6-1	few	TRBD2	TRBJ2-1	TGTGCCAGCAGTGATTCGGGACTAGCGGCCTACAATGAGCAGTTCTTC	CASSDSGLAAYNEQFF
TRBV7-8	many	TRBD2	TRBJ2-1	TGTGCCAGCAGCTTGGTACCGGGACTAGCATTATCTGAGCAGTTCTTC	CASSLVPGLALSEQFF
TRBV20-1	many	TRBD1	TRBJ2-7	TGCAGTGCTAGCGGACAGGGAAGGGAGCAGTACTTC	CSASGQGREQYF
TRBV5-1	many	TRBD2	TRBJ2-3	TGCGCCAGCAGACGGGGCGGGAGTACAGATACGCAGTATTTT	CASRRGGSTDTQYF
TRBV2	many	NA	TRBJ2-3	TGTGCCAGCATATTGGCGGGAAACACAGATACGCAGTATTTT	CASILAGNTDTQYF
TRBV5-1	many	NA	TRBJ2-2	TGCGCCAGCAGCTGGGGCGGGACTTTGGCCGGGGAGCTGTTTTTT	CASSWGGTLAGELFF
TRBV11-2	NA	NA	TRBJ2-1	TGTGCCAGCAGCATAAGTCTAGAACCCTCATACAATGAGCAGTTCTTC	CASSISLEPSYNEQFF
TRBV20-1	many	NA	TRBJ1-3	TGCAGTGCTCGAGGGGTTGGAAACACCATATATTTT	CSARGVGNTIYF
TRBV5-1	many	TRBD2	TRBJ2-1	TGCGCCAGCAGCCCCTCACTAGCGGGAGAGGGGGAGCAGTTCTTC	CASSPSLAGEGEQFF
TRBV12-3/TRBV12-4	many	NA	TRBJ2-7	TGTGCCAGCAGTTTGTTTGGCGACACCTACGAGCAGTACTTC	CASSLFGDTYEQYF
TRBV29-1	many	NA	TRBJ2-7	TGCAGCGTTGGGCAAAAGGTGAGCGGAGCCTACGAGCAGTACTTC	CSVGQKVSGAYEQYF
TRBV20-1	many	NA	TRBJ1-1	TGCAGTGCTAGAAACCCGGAAAGGAACACTGAAGCTTTCTTT	CSARNPERNTEAFF